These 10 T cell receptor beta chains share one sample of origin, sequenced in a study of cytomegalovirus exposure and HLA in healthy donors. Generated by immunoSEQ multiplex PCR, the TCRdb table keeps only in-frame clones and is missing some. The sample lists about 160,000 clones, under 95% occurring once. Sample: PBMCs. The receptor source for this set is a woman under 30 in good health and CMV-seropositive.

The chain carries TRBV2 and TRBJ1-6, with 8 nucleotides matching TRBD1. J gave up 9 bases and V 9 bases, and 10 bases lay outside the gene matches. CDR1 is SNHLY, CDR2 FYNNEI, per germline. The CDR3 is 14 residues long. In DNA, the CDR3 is TGTGCCAGTTACGGGACAGGCGTTTTTTCACCCCTCCACTTT. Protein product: CASYGTGVFSPLHF.

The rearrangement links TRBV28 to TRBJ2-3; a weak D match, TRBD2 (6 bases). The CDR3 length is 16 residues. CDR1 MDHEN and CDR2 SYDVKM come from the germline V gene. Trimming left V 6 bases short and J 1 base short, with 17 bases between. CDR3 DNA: TGTGCCAGCAGCCGAGGGCGGGCTAGCGGCACAGATACGCAGTATTTT. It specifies CASSRGRASGTDTQYF. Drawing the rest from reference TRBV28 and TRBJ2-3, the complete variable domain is DVKVTQSSRYLVKRTGEKVFLECVQDMDHENMFWYRQDPGLGLRLIYFSYDVKMKEKGDIPEGYSVSREKKERFSLILESASTNQTSMYLCASSRGRASGTDTQYFGPGTRLTVL.

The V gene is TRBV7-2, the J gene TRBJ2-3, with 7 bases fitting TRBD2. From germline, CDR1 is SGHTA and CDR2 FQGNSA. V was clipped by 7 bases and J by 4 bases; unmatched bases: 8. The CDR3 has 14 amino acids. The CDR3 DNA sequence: TGTGCCAGCACCATCGGGAGGCTAGCAGATACGCAGTATTTT. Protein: CASTIGRLADTQYF.

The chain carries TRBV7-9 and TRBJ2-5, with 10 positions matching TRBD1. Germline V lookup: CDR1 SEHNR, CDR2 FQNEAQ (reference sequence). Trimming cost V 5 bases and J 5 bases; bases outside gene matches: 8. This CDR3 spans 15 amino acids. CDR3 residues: CASSVDRGRSETQYF. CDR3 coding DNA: TGTGCCAGCAGCGTCGACAGGGGGCGTAGCGAGACCCAGTACTTC.

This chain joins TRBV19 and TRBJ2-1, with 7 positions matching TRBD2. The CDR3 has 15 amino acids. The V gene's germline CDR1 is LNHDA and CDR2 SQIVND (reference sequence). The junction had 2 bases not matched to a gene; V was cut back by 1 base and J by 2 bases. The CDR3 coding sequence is TGTGCCAGTAGTATAGGGGCGGGGGCCTACAATGAGCAGTTCTTC. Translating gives CASSIGAGAYNEQFF.

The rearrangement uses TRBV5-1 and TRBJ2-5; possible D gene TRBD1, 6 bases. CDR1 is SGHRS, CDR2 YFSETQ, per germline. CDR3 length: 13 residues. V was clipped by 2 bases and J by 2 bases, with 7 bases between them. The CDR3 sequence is CASSFGQQETQYF. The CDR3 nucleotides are TGCGCCAGCAGCTTTGGACAGCAAGAGACCCAGTACTTC.

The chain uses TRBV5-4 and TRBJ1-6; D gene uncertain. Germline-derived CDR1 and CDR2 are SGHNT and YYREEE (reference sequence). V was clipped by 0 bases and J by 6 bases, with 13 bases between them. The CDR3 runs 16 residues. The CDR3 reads CASSLETINVNSPLHF. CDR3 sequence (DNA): TGTGCCAGCAGCTTGGAAACAATAAATGTTAATTCACCCCTCCACTTT.

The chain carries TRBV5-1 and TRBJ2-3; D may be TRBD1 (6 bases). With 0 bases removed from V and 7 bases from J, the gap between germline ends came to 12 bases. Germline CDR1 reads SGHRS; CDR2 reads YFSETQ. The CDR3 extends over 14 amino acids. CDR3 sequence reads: CASSLARQVNTQYF. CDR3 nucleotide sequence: TGCGCCAGCAGCTTGGCGAGACAGGTCAATACGCAGTATTTT.

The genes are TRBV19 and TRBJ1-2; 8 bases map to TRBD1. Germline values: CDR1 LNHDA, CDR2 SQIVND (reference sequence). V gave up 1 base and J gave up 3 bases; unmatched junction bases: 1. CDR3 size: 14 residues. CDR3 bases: TGTGCCAGTAGTATAGTACAGGGGGACTATGGCTACACCTTC. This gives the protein CASSIVQGDYGYTF. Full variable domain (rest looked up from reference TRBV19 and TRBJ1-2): DGGITQSPKYLFRKEGQNVTLSCEQNLNHDAMYWYRQDPGQGLRLIYYSQIVNDFQKGDIAEGYSVSREKKESFPLTVTSAQKNPTAFYLCASSIVQGDYGYTFGSGTRLTVV.

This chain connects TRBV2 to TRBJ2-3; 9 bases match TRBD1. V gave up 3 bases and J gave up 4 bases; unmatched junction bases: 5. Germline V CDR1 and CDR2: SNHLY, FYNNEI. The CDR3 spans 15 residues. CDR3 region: CASSDEQGASDTQYF. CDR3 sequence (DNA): TGTGCCAGCAGTGATGAACAGGGGGCCTCAGATACGCAGTATTTT. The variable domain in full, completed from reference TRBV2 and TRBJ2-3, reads EPEVTQTPSHQVTQMGQEVILRCVPISNHLYFYWYRQILGQKVEFLVSFYNNEISEKSEIFDDQFSVERPDGSNFTLKIRSTKLEDSAMYFCASSDEQGASDTQYFGPGTRLTVL.